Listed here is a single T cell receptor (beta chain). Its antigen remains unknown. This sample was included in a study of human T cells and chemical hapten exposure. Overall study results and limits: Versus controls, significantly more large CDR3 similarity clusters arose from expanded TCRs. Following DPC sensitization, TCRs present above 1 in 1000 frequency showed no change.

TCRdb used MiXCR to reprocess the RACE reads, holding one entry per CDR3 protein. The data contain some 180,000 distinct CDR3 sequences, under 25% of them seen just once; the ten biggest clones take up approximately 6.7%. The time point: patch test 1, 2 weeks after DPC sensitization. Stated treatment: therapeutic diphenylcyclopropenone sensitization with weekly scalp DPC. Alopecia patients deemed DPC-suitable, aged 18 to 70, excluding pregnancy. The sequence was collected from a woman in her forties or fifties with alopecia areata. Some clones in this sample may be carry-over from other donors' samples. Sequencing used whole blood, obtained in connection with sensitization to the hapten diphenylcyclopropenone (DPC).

CDR3 sequence: CASSTYLTGMNTEAFF. CDR3 sequence (DNA): TGTGCCAGCAGTACCTACCTGACAGGGATGAACACTGAAGCTTTCTTT. The rearrangement uses TRBV2 and TRBJ1-1, with 7 bases lining up with TRBD1. The CDR3 has 16 amino acids. Per germline, CDR1 SNHLY and CDR2 FYNNEI. The V segment lost 5 bases and the J segment 0 bases; nucleotides outside the gene matches: 9. The whole variable domain, filled in from reference TRBV2 and TRBJ1-1, reads EPEVTQTPSHQVTQMGQEVILRCVPISNHLYFYWYRQILGQKVEFLVSFYNNEISEKSEIFDDQFSVERPDGSNFTLKIRSTKLEDSAMYFCASSTYLTGMNTEAFFGQGTRLTVV.